The sequence of this T cell receptor beta chain was determined in a study of Graves' ophthalmopathy and Graves' hyperthyroidism. From fresh peripheral blood, roughly 9.3 ml in volume, the PBMCs were obtained. This clonotype was seen more than once but under ten times. The TCR beta CDR3 regions underwent amplification from RNA transcripts. HTBI primers primed a first-round RT-PCR, and a second-round multiplex PCR followed. TCRdb fed the multiplex PCR reads into MiXCR, producing one record per CDR3 protein. The data show almost 750,000 distinct CDR3 sequences, around 40% seen once. The receptor's source is an adult man with Graves' ophthalmopathy. Material: peripheral blood.

The CDR3 reads CSARDLGQGANYGYTF. CDR3 DNA sequence: TGCAGTGCTAGAGATTTGGGACAGGGGGCGAACTATGGCTACACCTTC. The chain recombines TRBV20-1 with TRBJ1-2; 12 nucleotides line up with TRBD1. The CDR3 has 16 amino acids. Germline CDR1 DFQATT, CDR2 SNEGSKA (reference sequence). Losses at the gene ends were 0 bases for V and 2 bases for J; bases not matched to a gene: 4.